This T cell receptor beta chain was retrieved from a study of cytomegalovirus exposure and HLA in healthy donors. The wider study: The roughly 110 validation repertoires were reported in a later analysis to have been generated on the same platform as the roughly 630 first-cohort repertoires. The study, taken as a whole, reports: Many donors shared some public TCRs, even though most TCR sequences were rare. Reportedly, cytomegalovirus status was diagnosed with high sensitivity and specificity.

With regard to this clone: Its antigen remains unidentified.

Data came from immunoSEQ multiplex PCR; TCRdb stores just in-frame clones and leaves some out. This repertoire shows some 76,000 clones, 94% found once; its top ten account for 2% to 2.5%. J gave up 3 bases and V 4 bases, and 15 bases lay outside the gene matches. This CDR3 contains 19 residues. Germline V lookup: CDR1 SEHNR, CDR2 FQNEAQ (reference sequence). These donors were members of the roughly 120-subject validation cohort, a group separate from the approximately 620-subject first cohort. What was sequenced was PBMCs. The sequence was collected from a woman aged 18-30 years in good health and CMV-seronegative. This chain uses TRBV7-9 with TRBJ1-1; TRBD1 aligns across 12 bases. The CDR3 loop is CASSSNSGQGAGRHTEAFF. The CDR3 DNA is TGTGCCAGCAGCTCAAACTCGGGACAGGGGGCCGGCAGGCACACTGAAGCTTTCTTT. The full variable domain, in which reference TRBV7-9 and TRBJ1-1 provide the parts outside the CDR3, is DTGVSQNPRHKITKRGQNVTFRCDPISEHNRLYWYRQTLGQGPEFLTYFQNEAQLEKSRLLSDRFSAERPKGSFSTLEIQRTEQGDSAMYLCASSSNSGQGAGRHTEAFFGQGTRLTVV.